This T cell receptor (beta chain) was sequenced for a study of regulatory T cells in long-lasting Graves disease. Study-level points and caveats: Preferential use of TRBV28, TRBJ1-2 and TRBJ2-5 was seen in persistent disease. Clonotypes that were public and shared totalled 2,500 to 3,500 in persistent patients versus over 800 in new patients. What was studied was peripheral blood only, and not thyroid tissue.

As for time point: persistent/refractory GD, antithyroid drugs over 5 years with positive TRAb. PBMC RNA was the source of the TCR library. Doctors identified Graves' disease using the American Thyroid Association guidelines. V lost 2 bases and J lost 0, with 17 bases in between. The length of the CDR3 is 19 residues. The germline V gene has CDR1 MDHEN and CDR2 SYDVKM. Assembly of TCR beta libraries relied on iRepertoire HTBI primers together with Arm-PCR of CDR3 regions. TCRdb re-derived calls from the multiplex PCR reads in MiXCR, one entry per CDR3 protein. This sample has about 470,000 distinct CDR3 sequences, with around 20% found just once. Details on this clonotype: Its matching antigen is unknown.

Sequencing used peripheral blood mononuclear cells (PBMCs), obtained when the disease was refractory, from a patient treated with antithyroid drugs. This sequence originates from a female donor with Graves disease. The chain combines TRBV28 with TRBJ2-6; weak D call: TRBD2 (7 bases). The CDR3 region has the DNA TGTGCCAGCAGTTTACTGGTCGGGGGGCCTCGCTCTGGGGCCAACGTCCTGACTTTC. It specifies CASSLLVGGPRSGANVLTF.